This TCR beta chain emerged from a study of response to subunit inactivated influenza vaccine. Germline CDR1 and CDR2: MNHEY and SMNVEV (reference sequence). The CDR3 totals 14 residues. Trimming took 5 bases from V and 7 from J, leaving 15 bases between them. Study-wide results and caveats: The authors proposed limited new T cell recruitment per seasonal influenza vaccination.

TCRdb ran MiXCR on the RT-PCR reads and lists one entry per CDR3 protein. The data contain some 520,000 distinct CDR3 sequences, approximately 15% of them seen just once; the ten biggest clones take up approximately 3%. The table lists this clonotype with a few counts. Its matching antigen is unknown. The chain links TRBV27 to TRBJ1-5; D possibly corresponds to TRBD1 (6 bases). Sequenced here: CD4+ T cells sorted from PBMCs, sampled about 24 months after vaccination. The origin of this receptor is a man aged 50-75 years who received an inactivated influenza vaccine. The CDR3 loop is CASSPRTVDQPQHF. In DNA form, the CDR3 reads TGTGCCAGCAGTCCACGGACAGTCGACCAGCCCCAGCATTTT.